The 27 T cell receptor beta chains below all came from one sample that was sequenced in a study of T cells in Graves' hyperthyroidism and ophthalmopathy. TCR beta CDR3 sequences were amplified from RNA transcripts. First-round RT-PCR of the TCR CDR3 relied on the HTBI primer set. TCRdb redid the calling of the multiplex PCR reads with MiXCR, one entry per CDR3 protein. Of fewer than 450,000 distinct CDR3 sequences listed, over 13% are singletons. The sequenced sample was blood. Receptor source: a man aged 45-65 years with Graves' ophthalmopathy.

For this clonotype: A much more abundant neighbour one base away suggests this may be a read error. The J gene is TRBJ1-1, the V gene TRBV11-2; 10 positions agree with TRBD1. Looked up from germline, CDR1 is SGHAT and CDR2 is FQNNGV. This CDR3 has 15 residues. CDR3 sequence: CASSLGGQGYSEASF. The CDR3 DNA is TGTGCCAGCAGTTTAGGGGGACAGGGGTATTCTGAAGCTTCCTTT.

This clonotype occurred many times. The genes are TRBV20-1 and TRBJ2-5; 9 bases agree with TRBD2. The CDR3 extends over 10 amino acids. Germline CDR1 DFQATT, CDR2 SNEGSKA (reference sequence). CDR3 nucleotide sequence: TGCAGAGCGGGAGGAGAGACCCAGTACTTC. This gives the protein CRAGGETQYF.

V gene TRBV19 combines with J gene TRBJ1-2; maybe TRBD1 (5 bases). CDR3 length: 15 residues. The V and J ends lost 7 bases and 0 bases respectively, with 15 bases between them. Germline V gene lookup returns CDR1 LNHDA and CDR2 SQIVND (reference sequence). CDR3 DNA: TGTGCCAGTACTCTCGGTAGGGGACCTAACTATGGCTACACCTTC. This codes for CASTLGRGPNYGYTF.

The chain employs TRBV6-6 and TRBJ1-5; 7 bases map to TRBD1. CDR1 is MNHNY, CDR2 SVGAGI, per germline (reference sequence). There are 14 residues in the CDR3. Trimming at V came to 0 bases and at J to 10 bases, leaving 6 bases not matched to a gene. The DNA for the CDR3 is TGTGCCAGCAGTTACTCACAGGGGAGGAATCCCCAGCATTTT. Amino acid sequence: CASSYSQGRNPQHF.

J is TRBJ2-3 and V is TRBV29-1; TRBD2 matches 7 bases. The V segment lost 7 bases and the J segment 0 bases; nucleotides outside the gene matches: 10. This CDR3 comprises 15 residues. The germline CDR1 and CDR2 sequences are SQVTM and ANQGSEA. The CDR3 loop is CSASPSGASTDTQYF. The CDR3 DNA reads TGCAGCGCCTCGCCTAGCGGAGCTAGCACAGATACGCAGTATTTT.

This rearrangement joins TRBV11-2 to TRBJ2-1; D unclear. Trimming left V 1 base short and J 10 bases short, with 11 bases between. Germline assignment: CDR1 SGHAT and CDR2 FQNNGV. The CDR3 runs 13 residues. CDR3 nucleotide sequence: TGTGCCAGCAGCTTAGGCTCAATCGAAGAGCAGTTCTTC. It specifies CASSLGSIEEQFF.

This clonotype came up many times. The rearrangement uses TRBV28 and TRBJ1-1; tentatively, D is TRBD1 (5 bases). The length of the CDR3 is 15 residues. The ends were cut back, 5 bases at V and 2 bases at J, with 15 bases in the middle. Germline V lookup: CDR1 MDHEN, CDR2 SYDVKM. The DNA for the CDR3 is TGTGCCAGCAGTCCCAGTAGGGGATTTAACACTGAAGCTTTCTTT. Translated: CASSPSRGFNTEAFF.

This clonotype was counted many times. The genes are TRBV5-6 and TRBJ2-7; 7 bases fit TRBD2. This CDR3 is 13 amino acids long. Germline CDR1 and CDR2: SGHDT and YYEEEE. V dropped 4 bases and J dropped 2; count of bases not matched to a gene: 3. The CDR3 sequence: CASSRGLTYEQYF. CDR3 nucleotide sequence: TGTGCCAGCAGCCGGGGACTAACCTACGAGCAGTACTTC.

This clonotype was counted at least ten times. This chain uses TRBV5-1 with TRBJ2-7, with D perhaps matching TRBD1 (5 bases). This CDR3 comprises 15 residues. Trimming cost V 0 bases and J 3 bases, with 13 bases left between them. CDR1 is SGHRS, CDR2 YFSETQ, per germline. CDR3 loop: CASSLEPGKGYEQYF. The CDR3 DNA is TGCGCCAGCAGCTTGGAGCCAGGGAAAGGCTACGAGCAGTACTTC.

In the case of this clonotype: A clone one base away is much larger, so this may be a read error. The J gene is TRBJ1-5, the V gene TRBV15; D is ambiguous. CDR1 is LNHNV and CDR2 is YYDKDF in the germline V gene (reference sequence). The CDR3 totals 12 residues. The CDR3 is CATSRVAQPEHF. The DNA for the CDR3 is TGTGCCACCAGCAGAGTAGCTCAGCCCGAGCATTTT.

This clonotype was detected ten times or more. This rearrangement joins TRBV7-8 to TRBJ1-5, with D perhaps TRBD1 (5 bases). V was cut by 1 base and J by 4 bases, with 8 bases left in between. This CDR3 spans 14 amino acids. Germline CDR1 reads SGHVS; CDR2 reads FQNEAQ. This chain's CDR3 is CASSLGDYNQPQHF. The CDR3 nucleotides read TGTGCCAGCAGCTTAGGGGACTATAATCAGCCCCAGCATTTT.

Remarks on this clonotype: One end of the junction does not line up with germline, which may come from a read error. The chain uses TRBV12-3 or TRBV12-4 and TRBJ2-7; TRBD1 agrees at 10 bases. The CDR3 is made up of 14 amino acids. The CDR3 DNA follows: TGTGCCAGCAGTTCACCGGGACAGGGGCCCGAGCAGCACTTC. Translating gives CASSSPGQGPEQHF.

In this sample, this clonotype turned up a few times. The CDR3 sequence is CASSLGESSYEQYF. The CDR3 DNA follows: TGTGCCAGCAGCTTAGGAGAAAGCTCCTACGAGCAGTACTTC. V and J are TRBV7-2 and TRBJ2-7; D gene unclear. The CDR3 loop spans 14 amino acids. V lost 1 base and J lost 0, with 7 bases in between. CDR1 and CDR2 (germline): SGHTA, FQGNSA.

CDR3 nucleotide sequence: TGTGCCAGCAGTTTACTCCCCGGACCGTCCGGGCCCCAGCATTTT. Translated: CASSLLPGPSGPQHF. V usage is TRBV27 and J usage is TRBJ1-5; D not certain. The germline CDR1 and CDR2 sequences are MNHEY and SMNVEV (reference sequence). V was cut by 2 bases and J by 9 bases, with 17 bases left in between. CDR3 length equals 15 residues.

This clonotype was seen many times. The chain is built from TRBV7-9 and TRBJ1-6, with 8 bases identical to TRBD1. V gave up 6 bases and J gave up 5 bases; unmatched junction bases: 3. The germline CDR1 and CDR2 sequences are SEHNR and FQNEAQ (reference sequence). CDR3 length: 14 residues. CDR3 coding DNA: TGTGCCAGCAGGCGGACAGGGCATAATTCACCCCTCCACTTT. It translates to CASRRTGHNSPLHF.

V is TRBV28 and J is TRBJ1-5; TRBD1 aligns across 7 bases. V lost 9 bases and J lost 2; bases outside the gene matches: 1. Germline CDR1 reads MDHEN; CDR2 reads SYDVKM. The CDR3 sequence is 12 residues long. DNA for the CDR3: TGTGCCAGTACAGGGGGCAATCAGCCCCAGCATTTT. This sequence encodes CASTGGNQPQHF.

This clonotype was recorded many times. The chain couples TRBV5-6 to TRBJ1-1; 8 positions match TRBD1. CDR3 length equals 15 residues. V shed 0 bases and J 5 bases; nucleotides not matched to a gene: 6. From germline, CDR1 is SGHDT and CDR2 YYEEEE. The CDR3 DNA is TGTGCCAGCAGCTTGGGGATGACAGGGGCGACTGAAGCTTTCTTT. The encoded protein is CASSLGMTGATEAFF. Full variable domain (rest looked up from reference TRBV5-6 and TRBJ1-1): DAGVTQSPTHLIKTRGQQVTLRCSPKSGHDTVSWYQQALGQGPQFIFQYYEEEERQRGNFPDRFSGHQFPNYSSELNVNALLLGDSALYLCASSLGMTGATEAFFGQGTRLTVV.

This clonotype was observed many times. The chain joins TRBV27 to TRBJ2-3; the match to TRBD2 covers 7 bases. CDR1 and CDR2 from the germline V gene are MNHEY and SMNVEV (reference sequence). V trimming: 5 bases; J trimming: 5 bases; junction bases outside the gene matches: 13. This CDR3 contains 16 residues. CDR3 loop: CASSPSLGGSGDTQYF. The CDR3 DNA follows: TGTGCCAGCAGTCCCTCGCTGGGCGGGAGTGGAGATACGCAGTATTTT.

This clonotype was observed at least ten times. The chain is built from TRBV13 and TRBJ2-5; 7 nucleotides align to TRBD1. The CDR3 contains 14 residues. CDR1 PRHDT and CDR2 FYEKMQ come from the germline V gene (reference sequence). Losses at the gene ends were 6 bases for V and 3 bases for J; bases not matched to a gene: 7. This CDR3 is CASSSDRDEETQYF. CDR3 in DNA: TGTGCCAGCAGTTCCGACAGGGACGAAGAGACCCAGTACTTC.

This clonotype showed up many times. This chain links TRBV2 with TRBJ2-3; D assignment may be TRBD1 or TRBD2 (5 bases each). This CDR3 region has 16 residues. Germline V gene sequence: CDR1 SNHLY, CDR2 FYNNEI. Trimming left V 8 bases short and J 0 bases short, with 18 bases between. The CDR3 region is CASLSGLAFSTDTQYF. DNA for the CDR3: TGTGCCAGCCTATCGGGGCTGGCGTTTAGCACAGATACGCAGTATTTT.

A word on this clonotype: Mismatch with germline at one junction end may stem from a read error. The genes are TRBV5-1 and TRBJ2-5; D is perhaps TRBD1 (7 bases). Germline loops: CDR1 SGHRS, CDR2 YFSETQ. The CDR3 consists of 15 residues. CDR3 sequence (DNA): TGCGCCGGCAGCCATCCGGCGGCAGGGGGGCAGACCCAGTACTTC. It translates to CAGSHPAAGGQTQYF.

The chain joins TRBV10-3 to TRBJ1-3; D ambiguous. Germline V gene lookup returns CDR1 ENHRY and CDR2 SYGVKD. V was shortened by 6 bases and J by 0 bases, with 6 bases between the two germline ends. This CDR3 has 13 amino acids. The chain's CDR3 is CAIRQDSGNTIYF. The CDR3, as DNA: TGTGCCATCAGGCAGGACTCTGGAAACACCATATATTTT.

This clonotype was observed many times. V and J are TRBV27 and TRBJ2-3; 9 bases line up with TRBD1. J lost 5 bases, V lost 5 bases, and 11 bases had no gene match. CDR3 size: 16 residues. Germline-derived CDR1 and CDR2 are MNHEY and SMNVEV (reference sequence). CDR3: CASSQQTGGSGDTQYF. The CDR3 nucleotides read TGTGCCAGCAGTCAACAAACAGGGGGCTCTGGAGATACGCAGTATTTT.

In its sample, this clonotype was seen many times. The chain is built from TRBV19 and TRBJ2-7; D is uncertain. The CDR3 has 14 residues. Deletions cut 0 bases from V and 3 bases from J, with 9 bases between. CDR1 LNHDA and CDR2 SQIVND come from the germline V gene (reference sequence). The CDR3 DNA is TGTGCCAGTAGTATAGATGTGCGGAACTACGAGCAGTACTTC. It codes for CASSIDVRNYEQYF.

V and J are TRBV2 and TRBJ1-5; 7 bases line up with TRBD1. The CDR3 contains 14 residues. CDR1 is SNHLY, CDR2 FYNNEI, per germline. The trim removed 5 bases at V and 3 bases at J, leaving 4 bases unmatched. The CDR3 DNA reads as TGTGCCAGCAGTTTCGACAGGGACAATCAGCCCCAGCATTTT. As protein: CASSFDRDNQPQHF.

This chain uses TRBV19 with TRBJ1-1; D is ambiguous. In germline, CDR1 is LNHDA, CDR2 SQIVND (reference sequence). Trimming removed 0 bases from V and 0 bases from J, with 11 bases in between. The CDR3 is made up of 16 amino acids. The CDR3 protein is CASSIDYAGLNTEAFF. As DNA, the CDR3 is TGTGCCAGTAGTATAGATTATGCAGGACTGAACACTGAAGCTTTCTTT. The whole variable domain, remainder taken from reference TRBV19 and TRBJ1-1, is DGGITQSPKYLFRKEGQNVTLSCEQNLNHDAMYWYRQDPGQGLRLIYYSQIVNDFQKGDIAEGYSVSREKKESFPLTVTSAQKNPTAFYLCASSIDYAGLNTEAFFGQGTRLTVV.

At least ten counts were recorded for this clonotype. The chain combines TRBV12-3 or TRBV12-4 with TRBJ1-6, with D perhaps TRBD1 (5 bases). This CDR3 comprises 15 residues. Trimming left V 10 bases short and J 0 bases short, with 13 bases between. CDR3 nucleotide sequence: TGTGCCACCGCCCGGGGGAGCTCCTATAATTCACCCCTCCACTTT. Translation gives CATARGSSYNSPLHF.